Below, 4 T cell receptor beta chains from the same sample are listed, as sequenced in a study of blood T cell repertoires in COVID-19. Assay used: immunoSEQ multiplex PCR; TCRdb lists only in-frame clones, some missing. The table lists 110,000 to 150,000 clones, around 80% of them singletons. Material for sequencing was PBMCs or T cells enriched from blood (not recorded which). These receptors were collected from a woman aged 50 to 60 who had recovered from COVID-19.

This clone was seen more than once but under ten times. V usage is TRBV7-3 and J usage is TRBJ2-2; D is perhaps TRBD1 (6 bases). The CDR3 consists of 16 residues. The ends were cut back, 5 bases at V and 3 bases at J, with 16 bases in the middle. CDR1 and CDR2 from the germline V gene are SGHTA and FQGTGA. The CDR3 loop is CASSPQIGGYTGELFF. DNA for the CDR3: TGTGCCAGCAGCCCCCAAATTGGGGGCTACACCGGGGAGCTGTTTTTT. The entire variable domain, with the rest obtained from reference TRBV7-3 and TRBJ2-2, is as follows: GAGVSQTPSNKVTEKGKYVELRCDPISGHTALYWYRQSLGQGPEFLIYFQGTGAADDSGLPNDRFFAVRPEGSVSTLKIQRTERGDSAVYLCASSPQIGGYTGELFFGEGSRLTVL.

In its sample, this clone was seen a few times. The chain carries TRBV18 and TRBJ2-3, with 8 bases lining up with TRBD2. The CDR3 consists of 15 residues. Trimming removed 2 bases from V and 2 bases from J; junction bases left unmatched: 3. Germline V lookup: CDR1 KGHSH, CDR2 LQKENI. The CDR3 loop is CASSPGLANTDTQYF. CDR3 in DNA: TGTGCCAGCTCACCAGGACTAGCCAACACAGATACGCAGTATTTT.

The chain couples TRBV20-1 to TRBJ2-7, with 10 bases identical to TRBD2. CDR3 length: 14 residues. Unmatched junction bases numbered 6, after V lost 3 bases and J lost 4 bases. The V gene's germline CDR1 is DFQATT and CDR2 SNEGSKA (reference sequence). Here the CDR3 reads CSASALAGVYEQYF. The CDR3 region has the DNA TGCAGTGCTAGTGCGCTAGCGGGAGTGTACGAGCAGTACTTC.

This clone was recorded only once. V and J are TRBV2 and TRBJ2-5, with 9 nucleotides matching TRBD1. Germline CDR1 reads SNHLY; CDR2 reads FYNNEI. There are 13 residues in the CDR3. The V and J ends lost 6 bases and 3 bases, in that order; junction bases with no gene match: 2. CDR3 coding DNA: TGTGCCAGCAGCGGGGACAGGGAAGAGACCCAGTACTTC. It yields the protein CASSGDREETQYF. Full variable domain (rest looked up from reference TRBV2 and TRBJ2-5): EPEVTQTPSHQVTQMGQEVILRCVPISNHLYFYWYRQILGQKVEFLVSFYNNEISEKSEIFDDQFSVERPDGSNFTLKIRSTKLEDSAMYFCASSGDREETQYFGPGTRLLVL.